The present entry profiles one T cell receptor beta chain with its context. Authors' methods: How many nucleated cells were present was estimated from reference gene primer amplification. Profiled with immunoSEQ multiplex PCR; TCRdb holds only in-frame clones, not every one. V and J calls and clone size are as listed in that table; D and trimming were resolved from the DNA. The table has some 130,000 clones, around 88% seen once. The CDR3 has 14 amino acids. CDR1 and CDR2 (germline): LNHDA, SQIVND (reference sequence). V gave up 6 bases and J gave up 2 bases, with 13 bases separating them. The data are from a study of blood T cell repertoires in COVID-19. Study as a whole: Material from acute and convalescent COVID-19 was sourced from the United States, Italy and Spain. The cDNA or gDNA used as material had been derived from T cells, B-cell-depleted T cells, or PBMCs.

The V call is TRBV19, the J call TRBJ1-2; D may be TRBD1 (6 bases). This TCR was recovered from a man aged 50-60 years with acute or convalescent COVID-19. The sample consisted of peripheral blood. CDR3 sequence reads: CASRLQGMNYGYTF. In nucleotides, the CDR3 is TGTGCCAGTAGGCTACAGGGAATGAACTATGGCTACACCTTC.